One and the same sample provided the 9 T cell receptor beta chains below, sequenced in a study of OX40 agonist ivuxolimab in advanced cancers. Profiled with immunoSEQ multiplex PCR; TCRdb holds only in-frame clones, not every one. The table records about 92,000 clones, roughly 88% of them present only once. This specimen consisted of CD4+ or CD8+ T cells sorted from blood, obtained in a trial of the OX40 agonist ivuxolimab. All receptors come from an adult with an advanced solid tumor such as melanoma, head and neck, liver or kidney cancer.

The J gene is TRBJ1-1, the V gene TRBV28, with a weak D call TRBD1 (6 bases). CDR1 MDHEN and CDR2 SYDVKM come from the germline V gene. The ends were cut back, 5 bases at V and 8 bases at J, with 21 bases in the middle. The CDR3 contains 15 residues. The CDR3 protein is CASSPSPEGGREAFF. The CDR3 nucleotides are TGTGCCAGCAGTCCCTCGCCCGAGGGGGGGCGGGAAGCTTTCTTT.

The chain couples TRBV4-2 to TRBJ1-3; D not certain. This CDR3 contains 15 residues. Germline loops: CDR1 LGHNA, CDR2 YNFKEQ. V dropped 0 bases and J dropped 2 bases, with 8 bases sitting between them. The CDR3 here is CASSQEEGTGNTIYF. Here the CDR3 DNA reads TGTGCCAGCAGCCAAGAGGAAGGGACTGGAAACACCATATATTTT.

This chain links TRBV28 with TRBJ1-1, with D possibly being TRBD1 (5 bases). This CDR3 spans 13 amino acids. Germline CDR1 and CDR2: MDHEN and SYDVKM. V gave up 8 bases and J gave up 3 bases, with 13 bases separating them. For the CDR3, the DNA is TGTGCCAGCCGTCGGGGGTGGTACACTGAAGCTTTCTTT. Amino acids: CASRRGWYTEAFF. Combining the CDR3 with reference TRBV28 and TRBJ1-1 gives the whole variable domain DVKVTQSSRYLVKRTGEKVFLECVQDMDHENMFWYRQDPGLGLRLIYFSYDVKMKEKGDIPEGYSVSREKKERFSLILESASTNQTSMYLCASRRGWYTEAFFGQGTRLTVV.

CDR3 in DNA: TGTGCCAGCAGCTTACAGCGCCTGCAAGAGACCCAGTACTTC. Protein sequence: CASSLQRLQETQYF. The rearrangement links TRBV7-2 to TRBJ2-5; D is unclear. The CDR3 contains 14 residues. Per germline, CDR1 SGHTA and CDR2 FQGNSA. Trimming shortened V by 2 bases and J by 2 bases, and 9 bases separated the two germline ends.

This clone was found once. The chain is built from TRBV13 and TRBJ1-2; D is undetermined. There are 16 residues in the CDR3. Deletions cut 5 bases from V and 3 bases from J, with 19 bases between. Germline assignment: CDR1 PRHDT and CDR2 FYEKMQ (reference sequence). CDR3 nucleotide sequence: TGTGCCAGCAGCCCCTCCGGGTCCGTCCTCTACTATGGCTACACCTTC. The encoded protein is CASSPSGSVLYYGYTF.

This clone occurred once. The chain couples TRBV18 to TRBJ2-3; 9 nucleotides match TRBD2. The V segment lost 2 bases and the J segment 4 bases; nucleotides outside the gene matches: 4. This CDR3 region has 15 residues. Germline CDR1 and CDR2: KGHSH and LQKENI. CDR3 coding DNA: TGTGCCAGCTCACCAGTAGCGGGAGCCCCAGATACGCAGTATTTT. Amino acid sequence: CASSPVAGAPDTQYF.

The count of this clone is one. J is TRBJ2-7 and V is TRBV19; D unclear. The CDR3 covers 17 residues. CDR1 and CDR2 from the germline V gene are LNHDA and SQIVND (reference sequence). V lost 2 bases and J lost 0, with 17 bases in between. The CDR3 DNA reads TGTGCCAGTAGTATATCCTGGGCGGCAAAAAGCTCCTACGAGCAGTACTTC. Translating it yields CASSISWAAKSSYEQYF.

V and J are TRBV7-3 and TRBJ2-1; 13 bases match TRBD2. The germline CDR1 and CDR2 sequences are SGHTA and FQGTGA. Trimming at V came to 2 bases and at J to 6 bases, leaving 7 bases not matched to a gene. CDR3 size: 17 residues. The CDR3 reads CASSLRSGTSGINEQFF. The CDR3 nucleotides are TGTGCCAGCAGCTTACGATCCGGGACTAGCGGGATCAATGAGCAGTTCTTC.

The chain uses TRBV27 and TRBJ2-3; TRBD2 matches at 12 bases. The CDR3 loop spans 17 amino acids. Germline V gene data show CDR1 as MNHEY and CDR2 as SMNVEV (reference sequence). The J segment lost 2 bases and the V segment lost 3 bases, leaving 6 bases of the junction unmatched. The CDR3 spells CASSFPSGRGTTDTQYF. The CDR3 nucleotides are TGTGCCAGCAGTTTTCCTAGCGGGAGGGGGACCACAGATACGCAGTATTTT.